In its sample, the clone carrying this T cell receptor beta chain was seen a few times. MiXCR, run by TCRdb on the 5' RACE reads, gives a single entry per CDR3 protein. This table has over 15,000 distinct CDR3 sequences, 16% appearing once. The data were obtained in a study of HIV-infected patients and healthy controls. V gave up 5 bases and J gave up 8 bases, with 7 bases separating them. Germline CDR1 reads MRHNA; CDR2 reads SNTAGT. The CDR3 runs to 11 residues. Material for sequencing was CD8+ T cells from blood. The chain recombines TRBV6-4 with TRBJ2-4; D is uncertain. The clonotype originates from a human donor in good health. The CDR3: CASSRPDIQYF. CDR3 bases: TGTGCCAGCAGTCGACCGGACATTCAGTACTTC.